Presented here are 21 T cell receptor beta chains from one specimen sequenced in a study of cytomegalovirus exposure and HLA in healthy donors. Researchers ran the PCR with 60 Vbeta and 13 Jbeta primers. Here immunoSEQ multiplex PCR was the method, and the copy in TCRdb shows in-frame clones only, minus some. The sample consists of around 110,000 clones, less than 85% of them appearing once. Sequenced: PBMCs. These receptors were collected from a middle-aged woman in good health and CMV-seropositive.

This clone came up a few times. This chain joins TRBV6-5 and TRBJ1-6; TRBD1 aligns across 8 bases. The V gene end was trimmed by 1 base and the J gene end by 15 bases; junction bases not matched to a gene: 2. The CDR3 runs to 12 residues. Germline V lookup: CDR1 MNHEY, CDR2 SVGAGI. CDR3 coding DNA: TGTGCCAGCAGTTACTATGGACAGGGCCTCCACTTT. Protein: CASSYYGQGLHF.

The genes are TRBV30 and TRBJ1-1; D may be TRBD1 (5 bases). V dropped 0 bases and J dropped 1 base, with 15 bases sitting between them. This CDR3 region has 16 residues. Germline-derived CDR1 and CDR2 are GTSNPN and SVGIG (reference sequence). CDR3 protein: CAWSVGWGSPNTEAFF. Here the CDR3 DNA reads TGTGCCTGGAGTGTAGGTTGGGGCAGCCCGAACACTGAAGCTTTCTTT.

This clone appeared a single time. The rearrangement links TRBV5-1 to TRBJ1-3; 7 bases align to TRBD1. V trimming: 4 bases; J trimming: 0 bases; junction bases outside the gene matches: 4. CDR3 size: 15 residues. CDR1 is SGHRS and CDR2 is YFSETQ in the germline V gene. As DNA, the CDR3 is TGCGCCAGCAGCCCAGGGACAGCCTCTGGAAACACCATATATTTT. Residues: CASSPGTASGNTIYF.

J is TRBJ2-1 and V is TRBV13; D is ambiguous. V was clipped by 5 bases and J by 6 bases, with 14 bases between them. Germline V gene data show CDR1 as PRHDT and CDR2 as FYEKMQ (reference sequence). The length of the CDR3 is 14 residues. The CDR3 DNA reads TGTGCCAGCAGCCCACGACTGGCATCCAATGAGCAGTTCTTC. Its protein product is CASSPRLASNEQFF.

This chain links TRBV13 with TRBJ2-3; perhaps TRBD2 as D (5 bases). The CDR3 is made up of 13 amino acids. Trimming stripped 3 bases from V and 4 bases from J, with 8 bases between. The germline V gene has CDR1 PRHDT and CDR2 FYEKMQ (reference sequence). CDR3 sequence: CASSFAGADTQYF. CDR3 bases: TGTGCCAGCAGCTTCGCGGGTGCAGATACGCAGTATTTT.

V and J are TRBV6-5 and TRBJ1-2, with D perhaps matching TRBD1 (5 bases). This CDR3 has 15 residues. Trimming removed 7 bases from V and 5 bases from J, with 20 bases in between. CDR1 MNHEY and CDR2 SVGAGI come from the germline V gene. CDR3 sequence: CASKMGRLFLYGYTF. The CDR3 coding sequence is TGTGCCAGCAAAATGGGGCGGCTGTTCCTGTATGGCTACACCTTC.

This chain joins TRBV10-2 and TRBJ2-7; D gene ambiguous. In germline, CDR1 is WSHSY, CDR2 SAAADI. This CDR3 has 11 residues. V was shortened by 2 bases and J by 5 bases, with 4 bases between the two germline ends. The CDR3 is CASSERDEQYF. The DNA of the CDR3 is TGCGCCAGCAGTGAGCGAGACGAGCAGTACTTC.

CDR3 in DNA: TGTGCCAGCAGTGATGGAGGCTTGAACGAACAGCCCCAGCATTTT. Translated, it gives CASSDGGLNEQPQHF. The J gene is TRBJ1-5, the V gene TRBV2; D gene unclear. Trimming removed 3 bases at V and 7 bases at J, with 16 bases between. The CDR3 length is 15 residues. Germline V gene sequence: CDR1 SNHLY, CDR2 FYNNEI.

This rearrangement joins TRBV5-1 to TRBJ2-7, with D maybe TRBD1 (6 bases). The CDR3 loop spans 13 amino acids. CDR1 and CDR2 (germline): SGHRS, YFSETQ. V lost 4 bases and J lost 2, with 10 bases in between. The CDR3 spells CASSAGQTYEQYF. CDR3 coding DNA: TGCGCCAGCAGCGCAGGACAGACCTACGAGCAGTACTTC.

The chain recombines TRBV7-8 with TRBJ1-2, with D perhaps TRBD1 (5 bases). This CDR3 has 16 residues. In germline, CDR1 is SGHVS, CDR2 FQNEAQ. Trimming took off 2 bases at V and 2 bases at J, with 15 bases between the two ends. The CDR3 bases are TGTGCCAGCAGCTTATTCAAATCAGGGATCAACTATGGCTACACCTTC. Translation: CASSLFKSGINYGYTF.

This clone was seen a few times. This chain connects TRBV4-3 to TRBJ1-6; TRBD1 agrees at 7 bases. This CDR3 comprises 15 residues. CDR1 and CDR2 from the germline V gene are LGHNA and YSLEER. J lost 7 bases, V lost 5 bases, and 8 bases had no gene match. The DNA for the CDR3 is TGCGCCAGCAGCGCCTTTGGGACAGAAAATTCACCCCTCCACTTT. Protein: CASSAFGTENSPLHF.

This clone has a handful of counts. The chain recombines TRBV7-9 with TRBJ1-1; TRBD1 is a possible D gene (5 bases). Germline values: CDR1 SEHNR, CDR2 FQNEAQ (reference sequence). V lost 4 bases and J lost 6, with 6 bases in between. This CDR3 has 11 amino acids. CDR3 sequence (DNA): TGTGCCAGCAGCTCAGGGCCTGAAGCTTTCTTT. This codes for CASSSGPEAFF.

This chain connects TRBV10-1 to TRBJ2-1, with no clear D. There are 15 residues in the CDR3. CDR1 is WNHNN and CDR2 is SYGVQD in the germline V gene (reference sequence). The ends were cut back, 3 bases at V and 7 bases at J, with 16 bases in the middle. The CDR3 sequence is CASSDDGAPRNEQFF. The CDR3 bases are TGCGCCAGCAGTGATGACGGAGCTCCGAGGAATGAGCAGTTCTTC.

The genes are TRBV5-1 and TRBJ1-3; D gene unclear. This CDR3 has 14 amino acids. Germline V gene data show CDR1 as SGHRS and CDR2 as YFSETQ. V was trimmed by 1 base and J by 4 bases, leaving 9 bases between them. CDR3 sequence (DNA): TGCGCCAGCAGCTTGAATCTTGGCGGAAACACCATATATTTT. This gives the protein CASSLNLGGNTIYF. The whole variable domain, remainder taken from reference TRBV5-1 and TRBJ1-3, is KAGVTQTPRYLIKTRGQQVTLSCSPISGHRSVSWYQQTPGQGLQFLFEYFSETQRNKGNFPGRFSGRQFSNSRSEMNVSTLELGDSALYLCASSLNLGGNTIYFGEGSWLTVV.

In this sample, this clone turned up once. The chain couples TRBV1 to TRBJ2-7; the table calls TRBD2, which could not be checked here. TRBV1 is an annotated pseudogene. CDR3 length equals 15 residues. The chain's CDR3 is CTSSQDFGGPHEQYF. CDR3 in DNA: TGCACCAGCAGCCAAGATTTCGGGGGACCCCACGAGCAGTACTTC.

This sequence joins TRBV30 and TRBJ2-4; possible D gene TRBD1, 5 bases. Germline V gene sequence: CDR1 GTSNPN, CDR2 SVGIG (reference sequence). The CDR3 is 14 amino acids. V was pared by 3 bases and J by 0 bases, with 9 bases between. The chain's CDR3 is CAWSPGLAKNIQYF. The CDR3 nucleotides read TGTGCCTGGAGCCCAGGGTTAGCCAAAAACATTCAGTACTTC.

This chain joins TRBV29-1 and TRBJ2-4; perhaps TRBD2 as D (6 bases). CDR1 is SQVTM and CDR2 is ANQGSEA in the germline V gene. Between the trimmed V and J ends, which lost 7 bases and 6 bases, there was a span of 16 bases. The CDR3 runs 13 residues. CDR3 in DNA: TGCAGCGCCCCCGGGGGTGACTCAAACATTCAGTACTTC. This encodes CSAPGGDSNIQYF.

In its sample, this clone was seen once. Here the CDR3 DNA reads TGTGCCAGCAGCTTAGTAACAGGGTTGGTCGCAGATACGCAGTATTTT. It translates to CASSLVTGLVADTQYF. The V gene is TRBV7-2, the J gene TRBJ2-3, with D possibly TRBD1 on 6 matching bases. Germline CDR1 reads SGHTA; CDR2 reads FQGNSA. V was trimmed by 1 base and J by 4 bases, leaving 15 bases between them. The CDR3 loop spans 16 amino acids.

In its sample, this clone was seen a few times. The V call is TRBV6-5, the J call TRBJ1-2; 9 positions match TRBD1. V was pared by 2 bases and J by 7 bases, with 8 bases of the junction left unmatched. There are 15 residues in the CDR3. Germline CDR1 reads MNHEY; CDR2 reads SVGAGI. For the CDR3, the DNA is TGTGCCAGCAGTTACGACGGGACAGGGCAAGGTGGCTACACCTTC. Translating gives CASSYDGTGQGGYTF.

V is TRBV9 and J is TRBJ2-1; maybe TRBD1 (5 bases). Trimming took off 4 bases at V and 1 base at J, with 12 bases between the two ends. CDR3 length: 15 amino acids. Germline values: CDR1 SGDLS, CDR2 YYNGEE. CDR3 nucleotide sequence: TGTGCCAGCAGCCTCGGACAATGGTCCTACAATGAGCAGTTCTTC. Amino acids: CASSLGQWSYNEQFF.

The table lists this clone with a count of one. J is TRBJ2-3 and V is TRBV7-9; D is perhaps TRBD1 (5 bases). CDR3 size: 16 residues. V lost 5 bases, J lost 4 bases, and 19 bases lay in between. Germline CDR1 and CDR2: SEHNR and FQNEAQ (reference sequence). In DNA, the CDR3 is TGTGCCAGCAGCCGCGGCCAGGGCCTCCCAGCAGATACGCAGTATTTT. Translated: CASSRGQGLPADTQYF.